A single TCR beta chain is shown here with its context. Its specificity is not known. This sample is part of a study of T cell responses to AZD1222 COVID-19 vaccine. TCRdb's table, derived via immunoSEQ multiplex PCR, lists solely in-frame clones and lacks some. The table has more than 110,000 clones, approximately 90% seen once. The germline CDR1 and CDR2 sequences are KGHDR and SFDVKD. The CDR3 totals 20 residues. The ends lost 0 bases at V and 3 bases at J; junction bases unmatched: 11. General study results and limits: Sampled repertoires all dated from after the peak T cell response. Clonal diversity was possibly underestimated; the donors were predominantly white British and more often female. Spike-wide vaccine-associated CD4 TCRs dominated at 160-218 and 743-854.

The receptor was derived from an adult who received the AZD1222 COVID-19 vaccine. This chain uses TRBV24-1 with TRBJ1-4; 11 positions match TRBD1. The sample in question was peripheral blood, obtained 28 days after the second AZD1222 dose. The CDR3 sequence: CATSDLHRGQGVSANEKLFF. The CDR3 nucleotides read TGTGCCACCAGTGATTTGCATAGGGGACAGGGGGTTTCGGCTAATGAAAAACTGTTTTTT.